This T cell receptor (beta chain) was found in a study of CXCR3-negative and CXCR3-positive naive CD8 T cells. Overall study results and limits: TRB CDR3 hydrophobicity was greater in CXCR3-positive naive cells than in CXCR3-negative naive cells.

To note about this clonotype: Its antigen is currently unknown.

5' RACE that incorporated UMI labels was used to prepare the TRB cDNA libraries. TCRdb re-called the 5' RACE reads; one entry per CDR3 protein, DNA not given. Reported are around 7,000 distinct CDR3 sequences; the ten largest clones contain roughly 1.4%. This clonotype originated in a human donor in good health. Some clones in this sample may be carry-over from other donors' samples. Sample: naive CXCR3+ CD8+ T cells from blood. Stated subset: CD45RO-CCR7+CD27+CD95- naive CD8+ T cells expressing CXCR3 (TNR3+).

The CDR3 loop is CASSLKDGWETQYF. This chain uses TRBV7-9 with TRBJ2-5. The CDR3 extends over 14 amino acids. CDR1 SEHNR and CDR2 FQNEAQ come from the germline V gene (reference sequence).